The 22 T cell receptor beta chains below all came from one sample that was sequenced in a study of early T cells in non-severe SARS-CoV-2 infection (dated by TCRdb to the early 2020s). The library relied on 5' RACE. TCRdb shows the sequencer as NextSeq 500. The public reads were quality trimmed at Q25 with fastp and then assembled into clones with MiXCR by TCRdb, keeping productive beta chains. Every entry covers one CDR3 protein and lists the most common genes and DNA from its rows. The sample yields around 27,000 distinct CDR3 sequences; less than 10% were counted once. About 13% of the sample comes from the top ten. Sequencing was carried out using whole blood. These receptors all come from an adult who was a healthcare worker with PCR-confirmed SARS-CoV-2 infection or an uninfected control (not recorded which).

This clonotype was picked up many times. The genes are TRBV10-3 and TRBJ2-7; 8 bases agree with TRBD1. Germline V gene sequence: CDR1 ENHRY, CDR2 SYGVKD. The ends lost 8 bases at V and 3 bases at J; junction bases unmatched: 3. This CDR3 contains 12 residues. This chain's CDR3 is CAIGDRYYEQYF. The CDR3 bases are TGTGCCATCGGGGACAGGTACTACGAGCAGTACTTC.

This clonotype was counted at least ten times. The CDR3 coding sequence is TGTGCCAGCAGTCCTGGGCCTGATGTTGGCACCATATATTTT. This sequence encodes CASSPGPDVGTIYF. The chain couples TRBV12-3 or TRBV12-4 to TRBJ1-3; D is uncertain. Trimming removed 5 bases from V and 9 bases from J, with 17 bases in between. This CDR3 is built from 14 residues.

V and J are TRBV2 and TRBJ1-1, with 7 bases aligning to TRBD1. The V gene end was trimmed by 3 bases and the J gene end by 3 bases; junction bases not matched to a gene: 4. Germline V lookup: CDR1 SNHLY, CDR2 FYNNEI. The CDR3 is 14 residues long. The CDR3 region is CASSEEGGYTEAFF. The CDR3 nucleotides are TGTGCCAGCAGTGAGGAAGGGGGCTACACTGAAGCTTTCTTT.

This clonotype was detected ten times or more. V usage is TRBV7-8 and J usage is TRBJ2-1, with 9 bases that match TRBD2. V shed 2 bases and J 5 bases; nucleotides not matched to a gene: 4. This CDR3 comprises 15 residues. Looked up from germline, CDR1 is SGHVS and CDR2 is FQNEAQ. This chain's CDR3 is CASSLRLAEHNEQFF. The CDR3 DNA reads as TGTGCCAGCAGCTTAAGACTAGCGGAACACAATGAGCAGTTCTTC.

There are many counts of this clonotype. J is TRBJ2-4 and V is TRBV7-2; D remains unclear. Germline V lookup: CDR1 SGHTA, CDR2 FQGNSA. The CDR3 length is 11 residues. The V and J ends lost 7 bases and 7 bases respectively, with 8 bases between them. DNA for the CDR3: TGTGCCAGCACCATGGGGAACATTCAGTACTTC. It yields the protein CASTMGNIQYF.

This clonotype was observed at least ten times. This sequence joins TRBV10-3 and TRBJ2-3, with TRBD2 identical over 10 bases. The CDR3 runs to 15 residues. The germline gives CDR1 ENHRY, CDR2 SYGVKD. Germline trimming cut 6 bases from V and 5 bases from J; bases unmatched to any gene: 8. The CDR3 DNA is TGTGCCATCAGCCGGACTAGCGGCATAGGAGATACGCAGTATTTT. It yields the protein CAISRTSGIGDTQYF.

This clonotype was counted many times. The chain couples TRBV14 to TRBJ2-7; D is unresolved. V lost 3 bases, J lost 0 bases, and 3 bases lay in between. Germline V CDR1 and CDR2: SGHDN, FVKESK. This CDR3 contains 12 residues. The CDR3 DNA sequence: TGTGCCAGCAGCCAGGACTCCTACGAGCAGTACTTC. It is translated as CASSQDSYEQYF.

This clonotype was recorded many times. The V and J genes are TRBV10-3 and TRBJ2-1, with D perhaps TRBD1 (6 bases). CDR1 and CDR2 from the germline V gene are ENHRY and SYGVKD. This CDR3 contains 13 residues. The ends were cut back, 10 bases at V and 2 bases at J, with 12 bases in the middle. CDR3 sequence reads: CASRDTAYNEQFF. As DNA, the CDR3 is TGTGCCAGCCGGGACACTGCCTACAATGAGCAGTTCTTC.

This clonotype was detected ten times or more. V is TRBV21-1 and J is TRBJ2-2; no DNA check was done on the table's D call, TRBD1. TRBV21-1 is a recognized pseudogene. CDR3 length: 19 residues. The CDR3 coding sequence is TGTGCCAGCAGCAGGGCCCCCAGCGGGGGGTCACCGAACACCGGGGAGCTGTTTTTT. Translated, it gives CASSRAPSGGSPNTGELFF.

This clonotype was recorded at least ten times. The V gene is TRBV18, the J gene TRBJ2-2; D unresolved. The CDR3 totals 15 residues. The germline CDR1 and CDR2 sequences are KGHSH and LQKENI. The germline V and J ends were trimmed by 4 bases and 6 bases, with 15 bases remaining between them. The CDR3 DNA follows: TGTGCCAGCTCACTACCTCCATACGATCCCGGGGAGCTGTTTTTT. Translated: CASSLPPYDPGELFF.

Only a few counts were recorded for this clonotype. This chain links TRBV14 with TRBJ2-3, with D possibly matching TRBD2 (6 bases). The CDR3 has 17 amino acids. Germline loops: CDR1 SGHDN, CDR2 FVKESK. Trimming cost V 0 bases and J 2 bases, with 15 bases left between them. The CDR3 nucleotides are TGTGCCAGCAGCCAAGATCTTCTGGGACTTCCCACAGATACGCAGTATTTT. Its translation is CASSQDLLGLPTDTQYF.

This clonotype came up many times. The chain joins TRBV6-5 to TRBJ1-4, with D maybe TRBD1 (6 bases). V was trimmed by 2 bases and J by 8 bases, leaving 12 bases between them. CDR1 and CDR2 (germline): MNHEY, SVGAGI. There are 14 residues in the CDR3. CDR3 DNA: TGTGCCAGCAGTTACGAGCCCAGGGGCGAAAAACTGTTTTTT. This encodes CASSYEPRGEKLFF.

The CDR3 coding sequence is TGTGCCAGCAGTTTCTTCCTCCGGGACAGGGCTAACTATGGCTACACCTTC. The encoded protein is CASSFFLRDRANYGYTF. The V and J genes are TRBV6-2 or TRBV6-3 and TRBJ1-2, with 9 bases identical to TRBD1. CDR1 is MNHEY and CDR2 is SVGEGT in the germline V gene. The CDR3 spans 17 residues. Germline trimming cut 4 bases from V and 0 bases from J; bases unmatched to any gene: 9.

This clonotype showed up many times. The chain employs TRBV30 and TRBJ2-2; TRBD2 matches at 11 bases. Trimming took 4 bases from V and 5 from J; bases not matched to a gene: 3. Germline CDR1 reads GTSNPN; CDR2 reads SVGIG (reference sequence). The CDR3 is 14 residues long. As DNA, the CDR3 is TGTGCCTGGAATCTAGCGGGGGGTACCGGGGAGCTGTTTTTT. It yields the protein CAWNLAGGTGELFF.

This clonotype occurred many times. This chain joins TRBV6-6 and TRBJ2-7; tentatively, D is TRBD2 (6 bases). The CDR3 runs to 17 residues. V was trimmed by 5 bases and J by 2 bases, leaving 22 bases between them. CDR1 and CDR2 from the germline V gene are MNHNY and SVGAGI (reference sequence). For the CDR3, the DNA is TGTGCCAGCAGTCTAGATTCCGTCAGGGACTCCCCCTACGAGCAGTACTTC. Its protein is CASSLDSVRDSPYEQYF.

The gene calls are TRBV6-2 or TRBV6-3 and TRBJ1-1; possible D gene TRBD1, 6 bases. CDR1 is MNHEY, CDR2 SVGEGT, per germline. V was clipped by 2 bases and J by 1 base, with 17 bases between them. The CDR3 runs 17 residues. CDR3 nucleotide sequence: TGTGCCAGCAGTTACCCCCGGGTATGGGACAAGAACACTGAAGCTTTCTTT. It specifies CASSYPRVWDKNTEAFF.

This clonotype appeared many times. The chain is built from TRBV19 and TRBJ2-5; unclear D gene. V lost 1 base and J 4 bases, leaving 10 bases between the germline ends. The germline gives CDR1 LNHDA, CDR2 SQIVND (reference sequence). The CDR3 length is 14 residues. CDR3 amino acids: CASSIAPGSETQYF. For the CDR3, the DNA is TGTGCCAGTAGTATAGCCCCCGGGTCAGAGACCCAGTACTTC.

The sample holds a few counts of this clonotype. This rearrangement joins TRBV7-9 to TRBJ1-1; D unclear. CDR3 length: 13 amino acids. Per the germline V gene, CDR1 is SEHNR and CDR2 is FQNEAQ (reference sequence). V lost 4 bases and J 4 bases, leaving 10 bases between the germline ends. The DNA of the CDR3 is TGTGCCAGCAGCTCCCAGCCGAGCACTGAAGCTTTCTTT. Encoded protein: CASSSQPSTEAFF.

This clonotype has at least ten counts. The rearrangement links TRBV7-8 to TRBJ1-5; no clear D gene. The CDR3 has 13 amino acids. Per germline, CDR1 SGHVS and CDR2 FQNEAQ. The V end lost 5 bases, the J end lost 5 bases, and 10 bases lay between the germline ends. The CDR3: CASSVHSYQPQHF. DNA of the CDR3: TGTGCCAGCAGCGTCCACAGTTATCAGCCCCAGCATTTT.

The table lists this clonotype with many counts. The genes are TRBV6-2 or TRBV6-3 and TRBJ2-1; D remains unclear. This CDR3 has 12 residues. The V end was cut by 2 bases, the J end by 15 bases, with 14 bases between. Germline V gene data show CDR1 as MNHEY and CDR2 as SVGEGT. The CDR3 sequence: CASSYQGPVWFF. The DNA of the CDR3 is TGTGCCAGCAGTTACCAAGGGCCTGTGTGGTTCTTC.

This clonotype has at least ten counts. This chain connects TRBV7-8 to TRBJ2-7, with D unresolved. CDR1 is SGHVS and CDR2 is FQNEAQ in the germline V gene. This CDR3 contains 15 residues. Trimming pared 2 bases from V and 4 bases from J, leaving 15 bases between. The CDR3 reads CASSLLSDAWYEQYF. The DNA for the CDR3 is TGTGCCAGCAGCTTATTATCTGATGCTTGGTACGAGCAGTACTTC.

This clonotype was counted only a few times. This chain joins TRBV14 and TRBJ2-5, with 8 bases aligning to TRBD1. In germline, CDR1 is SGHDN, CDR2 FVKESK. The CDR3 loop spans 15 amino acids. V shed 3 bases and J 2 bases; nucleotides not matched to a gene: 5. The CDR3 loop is CASSHTGQGQETQYF. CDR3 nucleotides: TGTGCCAGCAGCCACACCGGACAGGGACAAGAGACCCAGTACTTC.